This T cell receptor beta chain was captured by sequencing in a study of T cell changes during pregnancy in multiple sclerosis. Assay used: immunoSEQ multiplex PCR; TCRdb lists only in-frame clones, some missing. The sample holds about 17,000 clones; approximately 86% are singletons and the top ten take around 12%. This clonotype was obtained from a female donor in good health, enrolled as a control in a pregnancy study. Sequenced material: CD8+ T cells from peripheral blood mononuclear cells, taken after pregnancy.

CDR3 sequence (DNA): TGTGCCAGCAGCTGGACTAGCGGGGGGGGCCCCCTCGAGCAGTACTTC. Translated: CASSWTSGGGPLEQYF. This sequence joins TRBV11-2 and TRBJ2-7; 15 positions match TRBD2. The CDR3 runs 16 residues. The V gene's germline CDR1 is SGHAT and CDR2 FQNNGV. Trimming took 4 bases from V and 6 from J; bases not matched to a gene: 7.